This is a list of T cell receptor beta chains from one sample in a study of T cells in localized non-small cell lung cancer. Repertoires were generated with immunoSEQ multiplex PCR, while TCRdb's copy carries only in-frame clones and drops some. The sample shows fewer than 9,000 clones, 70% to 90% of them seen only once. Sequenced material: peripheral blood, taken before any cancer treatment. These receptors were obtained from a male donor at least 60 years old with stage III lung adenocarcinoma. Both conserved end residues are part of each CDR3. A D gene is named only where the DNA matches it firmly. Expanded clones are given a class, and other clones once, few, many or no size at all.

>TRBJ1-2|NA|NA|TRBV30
CAWSRTRGYTF
TGTGCCTGGAGTCGGACGAGGGGCTACACCTTC
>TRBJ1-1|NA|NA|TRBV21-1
CASSSRGQGYTEAFF
TGTGCCAGCAGCTCTCGAGGACAGGGCTACACTGAAGCTTTCTTT
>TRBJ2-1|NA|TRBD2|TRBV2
CASSEIRLAGYNEQFF
TGTGCCAGCAGTGAGATACGGCTAGCGGGGTACAATGAGCAGTTCTTC
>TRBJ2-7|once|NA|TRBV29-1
CSVAGGEQYF
TGCAGCGTTGCAGGTGGCGAGCAGTACTTC
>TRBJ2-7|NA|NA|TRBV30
CAWSVGGPSGEQYF
TGTGCCTGGAGTGTTGGGGGGCCCTCAGGGGAGCAGTACTTC
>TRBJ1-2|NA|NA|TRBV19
CASSIRVQNYGYTF
TGTGCCAGTAGTATTAGGGTTCAAAACTATGGCTACACCTTC
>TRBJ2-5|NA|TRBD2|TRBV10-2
CASRSGLSGIFQETQYF
TGCGCCAGCAGATCGGGACTAAGTGGGATATTCCAAGAGACCCAGTACTTC
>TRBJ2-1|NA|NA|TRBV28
CASSHQFNEQFF
TGTGCCAGCAGTCACCAGTTCAATGAGCAGTTCTTC
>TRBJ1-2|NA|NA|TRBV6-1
CASTPGVYGYTF
TGTGCCAGCACCCCGGGGGTCTATGGCTACACCTTC
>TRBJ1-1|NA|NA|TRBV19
CASSIYPGAEAFF
TGTGCCAGTAGTATATATCCGGGCGCTGAAGCTTTCTTT
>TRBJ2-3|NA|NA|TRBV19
CASTGSLGTDTQYF
TGTGCCAGTACTGGTAGCTTGGGCACAGATACGCAGTATTTT
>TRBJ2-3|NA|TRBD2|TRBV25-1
CASSAARLAGVTDTQYF
TGTGCCAGCAGTGCCGCCAGACTAGCGGGGGTCACAGATACGCAGTATTTT
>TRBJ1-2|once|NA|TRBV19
CASSIEQGVYGYTF
TGTGCCAGTAGTATAGAACAGGGTGTCTATGGCTACACCTTC
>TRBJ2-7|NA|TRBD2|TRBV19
CASSNGLAGVGYEQYF
TGTGCCAGTAGTAACGGACTAGCGGGAGTCGGGTACGAGCAGTACTTC
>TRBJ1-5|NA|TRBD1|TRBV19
CASIKRTGTNQPQHF
TGTGCCAGTATTAAGCGGACAGGGACTAATCAGCCCCAGCATTTT
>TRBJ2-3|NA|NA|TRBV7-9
CASSTTDTQYF
TGTGCCAGCAGCACCACAGATACGCAGTATTTT
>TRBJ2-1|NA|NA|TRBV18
CASSLDRPSYNEQFF
TGTGCCAGCTCACTCGACAGGCCATCCTACAATGAGCAGTTCTTC
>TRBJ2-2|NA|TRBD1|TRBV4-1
CASSPLQGAYWELFF
TGCGCCAGCAGCCCCCTCCAGGGGGCGTATTGGGAGCTGTTTTTT
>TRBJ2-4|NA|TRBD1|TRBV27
CASSLTQGANIQYF
TGTGCCAGCAGCCTAACACAGGGGGCGAACATTCAGTACTTC
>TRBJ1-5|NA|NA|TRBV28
CASSPPYGGRNQPQHF
TGTGCCAGCAGTCCCCCATATGGGGGGCGCAATCAGCCCCAGCATTTT
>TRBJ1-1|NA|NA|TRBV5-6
CASSAEKFNTEAFF
TGTGCCAGCAGCGCCGAGAAGTTCAACACTGAAGCTTTCTTT
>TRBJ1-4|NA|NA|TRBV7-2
CASSPWATTNEKLFF
TGTGCCAGCAGCCCCTGGGCGACAACTAATGAAAAACTGTTTTTT
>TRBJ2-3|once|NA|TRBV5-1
CASSLAGFFTDTQYF
TGCGCCAGCAGCTTGGCCGGATTTTTTACAGATACGCAGTATTTT
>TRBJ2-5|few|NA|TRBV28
CASSPGGALETQYF
TGTGCCAGCAGTCCCGGAGGGGCTCTAGAGACCCAGTACTTC
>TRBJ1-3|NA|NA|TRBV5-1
CASSLGGQRLSSGNTIYF
TGCGCCAGCAGCTTGGGCGGCCAGAGATTATCCTCTGGAAACACCATATATTTT
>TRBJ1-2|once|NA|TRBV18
CASSPQQGGYGYTF
TGTGCCAGCTCACCTCAACAGGGCGGCTATGGCTACACCTTC